The next 4 T cell receptor beta chains were all read from a single sample in a study of molecular identifiers for immune sequencing clone quantification. One entry per CDR3 protein, called by TCRdb with MiXCR from the PCR reads. The top ten clones hold approximately 0.8% of a sample with about 320,000 distinct CDR3 sequences, 20% to 25% of them seen once. The source material was naive CD8+ T cells from blood, with Jurkat cell RNA spiked in. As to subset: FACS-sorted CD8+CD4-CCR7+CD45RA+ naive T cells. The receptors shown here come from a human donor in good health. Some libraries in this study had Jurkat cell RNA spiked in.

Remarks on this clonotype: The germline gene is not matched at one end of the junction; a read error may be the cause. The rearrangement uses TRBV6-5 and TRBJ2-5; D gene ambiguous. The germline CDR1 and CDR2 sequences are MNHEY and SVGAGI. The CDR3 has 15 amino acids. For the CDR3, the DNA is TGTGCCAGCAGTTACCCACAAGAAGGACGAGAGGCCCAGTACTTC. Protein: CASSYPQEGREAQYF.

This clonotype was observed at least ten times. This chain joins TRBV25-1 and TRBJ2-1; D possibly corresponds to TRBD2 (6 bases). Trimming shortened V by 2 bases and J by 6 bases, and 11 bases separated the two germline ends. The CDR3 consists of 14 residues. Germline V gives CDR1 MGHDK, CDR2 SYGVNS. CDR3 region: CASSERERGNEQFF. The DNA of the CDR3 is TGTGCCAGCAGTGAACGGGAGAGGGGCAATGAGCAGTTCTTC.

This clonotype was seen at least ten times. This chain links TRBV20-1 with TRBJ1-2, with D tentatively TRBD1 (5 bases). This CDR3 has 13 residues. Germline values: CDR1 DFQATT, CDR2 SNEGSKA (reference sequence). V was pared by 3 bases and J by 5 bases, with 13 bases between. The CDR3 region has the DNA TGCAGTGCTAGTTTGTGGGGGGAGTATGGCTACACCTTC. Its protein product is CSASLWGEYGYTF.

With respect to this clonotype: With a much larger clone just one base away, this may be a read error. The CDR3 DNA follows: TGTGCCAGCAGCTTAGACCGGACTCTTATAGACCCAGATACGCAGCATTTT. As protein: CASSLDRTLIDPDTQHF. V is TRBV7-2 and J is TRBJ2-3; D is uncertain. Matching the DNA end better, TRBJ1-5 makes the J call doubtful. Germline CDR1 reads SGHTA; CDR2 reads FQGNSA. CDR3 size: 17 residues.